The subject of this entry is one TCR beta chain. Its binding antigen is unknown. Within one base of it there is no much larger clone, and no base qualities were kept. This specimen belongs to a study of response to subunit inactivated influenza vaccine (dated by TCRdb to the late 2010s). Regarding the research as a whole: The study used deep quantitative T cell receptor repertoire profiling to track responses to a trivalent subunit inactivated influenza vaccine.

CDR1 and CDR2, per the germline V gene, are ENHRY and SYGVKD. From the cysteine up to the phenylalanine, the CDR3 has a length of 15 residues. Solely the CDR3 DNA is kept, with 45 bases framed from the first base. V ends up 6 bases short and J 7 bases short, with an unmatched junction base count of 10. Study-level results and caveats: The authors suggested that each seasonal influenza vaccination may recruit only a limited number of new T cells.

The library was produced with RT-PCR. Instrument used: Illumina HiSeq 2500. The raw public data were reprocessed by TCRdb itself: fastp quality trimming at Q25, MiXCR clonotype calling, in-frame beta chains only. Here each entry gathers all rows of one CDR3 protein and keeps the most common genes and DNA. Here the sample has 650,000 or so distinct CDR3 sequences; roughly 15% occur a single time. The top ten constitute roughly 7.2% of the sample. The specimen was PBMCs from blood, collected 14 to 15 days before vaccination. This TCR was sampled from a man aged 50 to 60 who received an inactivated influenza vaccine. Donor details come from another sample of the same person, matched by shared clones. Here the chain combines TRBV10-3 and TRBJ2-1, with TRBD2 matching 9 junction bases. The DNA sequence is given as TGTGCCATCAGCGCCTGGTCTAGCGGGAAGAATGAGCAGTTCTTC. This gives the protein CAISAWSSGKNEQFF.